This TCR beta chain was documented in a study of blood T cell repertoires in COVID-19. Study-wide background: Some COVID-19 samples were acute and others convalescent; all came from the United States, Italy and Spain. T cells, B-cell-depleted T cells, or PBMCs supplied cDNA or gDNA.

In the authors' methods: Scientists estimated how many nucleated cells there were by amplifying reference gene primers. The table came from immunoSEQ multiplex PCR; TCRdb's copy has only in-frame clones and leaves some out. V, J and clone size derive from that table, while D and trimming were established from the DNA sequence. The sample has 90,000 to 120,000 clones, over 75% seen once. The V segment lost 3 bases and the J segment 4 bases; nucleotides outside the gene matches: 4. The CDR3 loop spans 17 amino acids. Per the germline V gene, CDR1 is PRHDT and CDR2 is FYEKMQ (reference sequence). The chain recombines TRBV13 with TRBJ2-2, with TRBD2 matching over 14 bases. The TCR originated in a human donor in a cohort sampled during active COVID-19. Sample: peripheral blood. CDR3 sequence (DNA): TGTGCCAGCAGCTTGACTAGCGGGGGGGCATTCACCGGGGAGCTGTTTTTT. Its translation: CASSLTSGGAFTGELFF.